Listed below are T cell receptor beta chains from one sample, sequenced in a study of beta chain features in type 1 diabetes. Assay used: immunoSEQ multiplex PCR; TCRdb lists only in-frame clones, some missing. The data contain about 150,000 clones, 7.5% to 10% of them seen just once; the ten biggest clones take up 0.65%. Specimen: central memory CD4+ T cells from blood. All receptors come from a man younger than 30 in good health. The CDR3 runs from the conserved cysteine through the conserved F or W. The D gene is left open where the match is weak. Size tells how often a clone was seen (once, few, many) or the class of an expanded clone, and some rows leave it out.

j_gene: TRBJ2-5; d_gene: .; abundance: few; v_gene: TRBV6-1; CDR3nt: TGTGCCAGCAGTGAACTGGGGGCGTTGGGAGAGACCCAGTACTTC; CDR3aa: CASSELGALGETQYF
j_gene: TRBJ2-1; d_gene: .; abundance: few; v_gene: TRBV28; CDR3nt: TGTGCCAGCAGTTTTATCTTCCAGGGGTTCCGTAATGAGCAGTTCTTC; CDR3aa: CASSFIFQGFRNEQFF
j_gene: TRBJ1-1; d_gene: .; abundance: .; v_gene: TRBV25-1; CDR3nt: TGTGCCAGCAGGTCTAACCTAGGGGAAGGGAACACTGAAGCTTTCTTT; CDR3aa: CASRSNLGEGNTEAFF
j_gene: TRBJ2-1; d_gene: TRBD1; abundance: .; v_gene: TRBV7-9; CDR3nt: TGTGCCAGCAGCTTAGGAGGGGGACAGCTAAGCTCCTACAATGAGCAGTTCTTC; CDR3aa: CASSLGGGQLSSYNEQFF
j_gene: TRBJ2-5; d_gene: TRBD2; abundance: few; v_gene: TRBV28; CDR3nt: TGTGCCAGCAGTCTAAGGACTAGCGGACAAGAGACCCAGTACTTC; CDR3aa: CASSLRTSGQETQYF
j_gene: TRBJ2-7; d_gene: TRBD1; abundance: once; v_gene: TRBV5-1; CDR3nt: TGCGCCAGCAGCACCACAGGGGGAGAGCAGTACTTC; CDR3aa: CASSTTGGEQYF
j_gene: TRBJ2-5; d_gene: .; abundance: many; v_gene: TRBV30; CDR3nt: TGTGCCTGGGGACAATCCGGGACATTTCACTTC; CDR3aa: CAWGQSGTFHF
j_gene: TRBJ1-2; d_gene: .; abundance: few; v_gene: TRBV2; CDR3nt: TGTGCCAGCAGTGAGGCGGCATATGGCTACACCTTC; CDR3aa: CASSEAAYGYTF
j_gene: TRBJ1-1; d_gene: .; abundance: .; v_gene: TRBV7-8; CDR3nt: TGTGCCAGCCGGCGGCATAACACTGAAGCTTTCTTT; CDR3aa: CASRRHNTEAFF
j_gene: TRBJ1-5; d_gene: TRBD1; abundance: .; v_gene: TRBV6-5; CDR3nt: TGTGCCAGCAGACCGGGACAGAGAGATCAGCCCCAGCATTTT; CDR3aa: CASRPGQRDQPQHF
j_gene: TRBJ1-2; d_gene: .; abundance: .; v_gene: TRBV20-1; CDR3nt: TGCAGTGCTAGGATCCGGGAAGGCTACACCTTC; CDR3aa: CSARIREGYTF
j_gene: TRBJ2-5; d_gene: TRBD2; abundance: few; v_gene: TRBV6-5; CDR3nt: TGTGCCAGCAGTTACACCGGGACTAGCTTGGAGACCCAGTACTTC; CDR3aa: CASSYTGTSLETQYF
j_gene: TRBJ2-1; d_gene: .; abundance: .; v_gene: TRBV7-8; CDR3nt: TGTGCCAGCAGCTTAGAGCGAGCGACGACCTCCTACAATGAGCAGTTCTTC; CDR3aa: CASSLERATTSYNEQFF
j_gene: TRBJ2-7; d_gene: .; abundance: .; v_gene: TRBV21-1; CDR3nt: TGTGCCAGCAGCAAAGCGCGGGGCAGCTCCTACGAGCAGTACTTC; CDR3aa: CASSKARGSSYEQYF
j_gene: TRBJ2-3; d_gene: .; abundance: many; v_gene: TRBV18; CDR3nt: TGTGCCAGCTCACCACATCGTACAGATACGCAGTATTTT; CDR3aa: CASSPHRTDTQYF